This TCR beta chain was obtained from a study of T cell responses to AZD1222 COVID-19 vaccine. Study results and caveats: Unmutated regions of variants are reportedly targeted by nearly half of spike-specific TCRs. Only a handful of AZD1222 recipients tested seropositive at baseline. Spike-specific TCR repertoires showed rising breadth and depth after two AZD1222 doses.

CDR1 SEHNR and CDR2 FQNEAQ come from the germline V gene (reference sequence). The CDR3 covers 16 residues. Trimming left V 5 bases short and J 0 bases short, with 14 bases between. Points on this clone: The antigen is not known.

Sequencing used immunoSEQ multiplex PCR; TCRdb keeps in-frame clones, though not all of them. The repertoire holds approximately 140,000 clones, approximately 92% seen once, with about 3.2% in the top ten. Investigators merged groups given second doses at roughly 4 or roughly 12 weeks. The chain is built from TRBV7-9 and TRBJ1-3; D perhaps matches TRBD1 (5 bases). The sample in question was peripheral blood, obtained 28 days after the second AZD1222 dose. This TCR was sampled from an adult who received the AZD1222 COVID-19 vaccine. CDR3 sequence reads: CASSPRDASSGNTIYF. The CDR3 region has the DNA TGTGCCAGCAGCCCAAGGGACGCTAGCTCTGGAAACACCATATATTTT.